This T cell receptor beta chain was recorded in a study of blood T cell repertoires in COVID-19. The overall study: Donors in the United States, Italy and Spain gave samples during acute or convalescent COVID-19.

Germline V CDR1 and CDR2: SGHRS, YFSETQ. There are 15 residues in the CDR3. Trimming removed 3 bases at V and 0 bases at J, with 12 bases between. How the authors handled the data: Estimates of nucleated cell counts were drawn from the amplification of reference gene primers. Only in-frame clones appear in the TCRdb table, and some are missing; sequencing was by immunoSEQ multiplex PCR. V, J and clone size reflect that table, while D and trimming were determined from the DNA. Of around 700,000 clones listed, about 90% are singletons. This receptor was identified in a young woman with acute or convalescent COVID-19. Sequenced material: peripheral blood. The chain employs TRBV5-1 and TRBJ1-1, with D uncertain. CDR3 protein: CASSYAGFMNTEAFF. In DNA, the CDR3 is TGCGCCAGCAGCTACGCGGGATTTATGAACACTGAAGCTTTCTTT.